One and the same sample provided the 25 T cell receptor beta chains below, sequenced in a study of cytomegalovirus exposure and HLA in healthy donors. 60 Vbeta and 13 Jbeta primers were used in PCR. Clones were sequenced by immunoSEQ multiplex PCR, and TCRdb holds only the in-frame ones, with some missing. Among 140,000 or so clones, 78% were seen once, and the ten largest hold 2.5% to 3%. Sequencing was done on a sample of PBMCs. The source is a female donor in good health and CMV-seronegative.

The chain joins TRBV19 to TRBJ1-2; D may be TRBD1 (5 bases). V shed 3 bases and J shed 2 bases, with 22 bases lying between them. The CDR3 totals 18 residues. CDR1 is LNHDA and CDR2 is SQIVND in the germline V gene (reference sequence). CDR3 DNA: TGTGCCAGTAGTATTCGGCGGACACTTAATATCCCCAACTATGGCTACACCTTC. Translation: CASSIRRTLNIPNYGYTF.

The chain uses TRBV30 and TRBJ2-7; D is possibly TRBD1 (5 bases). Deletions cut 0 bases from V and 6 bases from J, with 12 bases between. The V gene's germline CDR1 is GTSNPN and CDR2 SVGIG (reference sequence). CDR3 length: 13 residues. CDR3 protein: CAWSVGGALEQYF. The CDR3 bases are TGTGCCTGGAGTGTAGGTGGGGCCCTCGAGCAGTACTTC.

The gene calls are TRBV5-4 and TRBJ1-2, with a tentative D call TRBD1 (5 bases). V lost 0 bases and J 5 bases, leaving 5 bases between the germline ends. The germline V gene encodes CDR1 SGHNT and CDR2 YYREEE (reference sequence). This CDR3 spans 12 amino acids. DNA for the CDR3: TGTGCCAGCAGCTTGGAGGGGTATGGCTACACCTTC. Translated: CASSLEGYGYTF.

The CDR3 DNA sequence: TGTGCCAGTAGTATCTATCTTATATTCTTGGGACACCTAAGCACAGATACGCAGTATTTT. It specifies CASSIYLIFLGHLSTDTQYF. The rearrangement links TRBV19 to TRBJ2-3, with D possibly being TRBD1 (6 bases). This CDR3 spans 20 amino acids. V was pared by 3 bases and J by 0 bases, with 25 bases between. Germline V gives CDR1 LNHDA, CDR2 SQIVND (reference sequence).

The chain recombines TRBV5-6 with TRBJ2-5; D is undetermined. Per the germline V gene, CDR1 is SGHDT and CDR2 is YYEEEE. Trimming pared 4 bases from V and 0 bases from J, leaving 13 bases between. The CDR3 sequence is 15 residues long. The DNA for the CDR3 is TGTGCCAGCAGCCAGGTGGAATGGTACCAAGAGACCCAGTACTTC. Its protein is CASSQVEWYQETQYF.

The V call is TRBV5-6, the J call TRBJ2-1; possibly TRBD1 for D (5 bases). Trimming shortened V by 1 base and J by 12 bases, and 17 bases separated the two germline ends. Germline V lookup: CDR1 SGHDT, CDR2 YYEEEE. This CDR3 is 14 amino acids long. CDR3 sequence reads: CASSLSGSSQGQFF. DNA of the CDR3: TGTGCCAGCAGCTTGTCTGGGTCTTCTCAGGGGCAGTTCTTC.

This chain connects TRBV7-8 to TRBJ2-1; 9 bases map to TRBD2. J lost 10 bases, V lost 5 bases, and 12 bases had no gene match. Germline V gene lookup returns CDR1 SGHVS and CDR2 FQNEAQ. The CDR3 is made up of 15 amino acids. The DNA of the CDR3 is TGTGCCAGCAGCCCCGGGACTAGCACCAAACGGGAGCAGTTCTTC. It translates to CASSPGTSTKREQFF.

A single count supports this clone. The V gene is TRBV9, the J gene TRBJ2-7; TRBD1 aligns across 12 bases. Looked up from germline, CDR1 is SGDLS and CDR2 is YYNGEE. The CDR3 contains 15 residues. Germline trimming cut 4 bases from V and 3 bases from J; bases unmatched to any gene: 5. In nucleotides, the CDR3 is TGTGCCAGCAGCACGGGACAGGGGGCCCGCTACGAGCAGTACTTC. Protein sequence: CASSTGQGARYEQYF.

The chain is built from TRBV19 and TRBJ1-6, with TRBD1 matching over 7 bases. CDR3 length: 14 residues. Per germline, CDR1 LNHDA and CDR2 SQIVND (reference sequence). The V and J ends lost 6 bases and 4 bases, in that order; junction bases with no gene match: 3. CDR3 nucleotide sequence: TGTGCCAGTAGGACGGGACAGTATAATTCACCCCTCCACTTT. This encodes CASRTGQYNSPLHF.

Written as DNA, the CDR3 is TGTGCCAGCTCATCGACCCTAGCGGGGGACCGTTACAATGAGCAGTTCTTC. It is translated as CASSSTLAGDRYNEQFF. The chain links TRBV18 to TRBJ2-1, with TRBD2 matching 10 bases. V trimming: 5 bases; J trimming: 4 bases; junction bases outside the gene matches: 11. The V gene's germline CDR1 is KGHSH and CDR2 LQKENI. The CDR3 has 17 residues.

This clone was counted a few times. V gene TRBV28 combines with J gene TRBJ2-7; TRBD1 matches 7 bases. The length of the CDR3 is 13 residues. Trimming at V came to 2 bases and at J to 2 bases, leaving 0 bases not matched to a gene. Germline values: CDR1 MDHEN, CDR2 SYDVKM. The CDR3 loop is CASSLTGAYEQYF. The CDR3 DNA is TGTGCCAGCAGTTTAACAGGGGCCTACGAGCAGTACTTC.

This chain connects TRBV19 to TRBJ2-3; 12 nucleotides align to TRBD2. V was clipped by 1 base and J by 0 bases; unmatched bases: 2. The CDR3 loop spans 17 amino acids. Germline values: CDR1 LNHDA, CDR2 SQIVND (reference sequence). The CDR3 loop reads CASSIGTSGTSTDTQYF. The CDR3, as DNA: TGTGCCAGTAGTATAGGGACTAGCGGGACCAGCACAGATACGCAGTATTTT.

V usage is TRBV6-5 and J usage is TRBJ1-1; D gene ambiguous. Germline loops: CDR1 MNHEY, CDR2 SVGAGI. Trimming left V 6 bases short and J 4 bases short, with 15 bases between. The CDR3 sequence is 14 residues long. The CDR3 sequence: CASRTPLRGTEAFF. In DNA, the CDR3 is TGTGCCAGCAGAACGCCTCTCCGGGGCACTGAAGCTTTCTTT.

J is TRBJ1-4 and V is TRBV6-6; TRBD1 matches at 10 bases. The length of the CDR3 is 13 residues. Per the germline V gene, CDR1 is MNHNY and CDR2 is SVGAGI (reference sequence). V was clipped by 6 bases and J by 6 bases; unmatched bases: 1. In DNA, the CDR3 is TGTGCCAGCAGGGGGACAGGGGATGAAAAACTGTTTTTT. As protein: CASRGTGDEKLFF.

In its sample, this clone was seen a few times. This chain connects TRBV5-6 to TRBJ2-7, with 9 nucleotides matching TRBD1. Germline CDR1 reads SGHDT; CDR2 reads YYEEEE. V lost 4 bases, J lost 2 bases, and 4 bases stayed unmatched. CDR3 length equals 14 residues. The CDR3 region is CASSGTGLTYEQYF. In nucleotides, the CDR3 is TGTGCCAGCAGCGGGACAGGGTTGACCTACGAGCAGTACTTC.

The chain couples TRBV7-8 to TRBJ2-6; 9 bases line up with TRBD1. J was trimmed by 1 base and V by 1 base; bases with no gene match: 8. Germline V gene lookup returns CDR1 SGHVS and CDR2 FQNEAQ. This CDR3 region has 19 residues. In DNA form, the CDR3 reads TGTGCCAGCAGCTTAGGGGGACAGGGCGCTTCTTCTGGGGCCAACGTCCTGACTTTC. Translation gives CASSLGGQGASSGANVLTF.

This sequence joins TRBV5-4 and TRBJ1-2; D might be TRBD1 (5 bases). The CDR3 has 13 residues. Germline loops: CDR1 SGHNT, CDR2 YYREEE (reference sequence). Trimming removed 6 bases from V and 3 bases from J, with 12 bases in between. The CDR3 is CASNVGQDYGYTF. In DNA, the CDR3 is TGTGCCAGCAACGTTGGACAAGACTATGGCTACACCTTC.

V is TRBV9 and J is TRBJ2-1; 8 nucleotides match TRBD2. Germline-derived CDR1 and CDR2 are SGDLS and YYNGEE. The CDR3 totals 16 residues. The J segment lost 4 bases and the V segment lost 4 bases, leaving 10 bases of the junction unmatched. The CDR3 DNA is TGTGCCAGCAGCTCGGGGGCGGGAGGTTTTTACAATGAGCAGTTCTTC. It translates to CASSSGAGGFYNEQFF.

The CDR3 bases are TGTGCCAGCAGTGAGCATTACAGGAGAAACACAGATACGCAGTATTTT. As protein: CASSEHYRRNTDTQYF. The chain employs TRBV2 and TRBJ2-3; D perhaps matches TRBD1 (5 bases). This CDR3 comprises 16 residues. Deletions cut 3 bases from V and 2 bases from J, with 15 bases between. The germline CDR1 and CDR2 sequences are SNHLY and FYNNEI.

The gene calls are TRBV7-6 and TRBJ2-1, with D possibly matching TRBD2 (6 bases). Germline V gives CDR1 SGHVS, CDR2 FNYEAQ. This CDR3 contains 13 residues. V was clipped by 4 bases and J by 13 bases, with 17 bases between them. As DNA, the CDR3 is TGTGCCAGCAGCTCTACCGGGACTGGGACTCAGTTCTTC. Its translation is CASSSTGTGTQFF.

To note about this clone: The junction does not match germline at one end; this may be a read error. The CDR3 DNA is TGTGCCAGCAGCTCCTGGGACAGTGACTATGGCTACCCCTTC. It is translated as CASSSWDSDYGYPF. The chain joins TRBV5-6 to TRBJ1-2; 7 bases are shared with TRBD1. Germline-derived CDR1 and CDR2 are SGHDT and YYEEEE. This CDR3 spans 14 amino acids.

The chain links TRBV7-9 to TRBJ2-5; 13 bases map to TRBD2. Germline V lookup: CDR1 SEHNR, CDR2 FQNEAQ (reference sequence). The CDR3 totals 17 residues. V shed 5 bases, J shed 2 bases, and the junction held 8 bases outside the gene matches. This CDR3 reads CASSPRLAGGLQETQYF. CDR3 DNA sequence: TGTGCCAGCAGCCCGCGACTAGCGGGGGGTTTACAAGAGACCCAGTACTTC.

The chain carries TRBV7-2 and TRBJ2-1; TRBD1 might be the D (5 bases). The length of the CDR3 is 16 residues. Looked up from germline, CDR1 is SGHTA and CDR2 is FQGNSA. V lost 7 bases to trimming and J lost 5 bases, with 21 bases between them. The CDR3 region has the DNA TGTGCCAGCACCCCGACAGCACCGAAGAGAAACAATGAGCAGTTCTTC. The encoded protein is CASTPTAPKRNNEQFF.

This chain uses TRBV29-1 with TRBJ2-1; D might be TRBD2 (5 bases). The germline V gene encodes CDR1 SQVTM and CDR2 ANQGSEA. V lost 4 bases to trimming and J lost 3 bases, with 19 bases between them. This CDR3 has 16 residues. The CDR3 bases are TGCAGCGTTGGAACATCTACGACTATGGTCTACAATGAGCAGTTCTTC. It encodes CSVGTSTTMVYNEQFF.

This clone was counted only a few times. The chain employs TRBV19 and TRBJ2-1; 8 nucleotides align to TRBD2. Germline V gene data show CDR1 as LNHDA and CDR2 as SQIVND (reference sequence). The CDR3 consists of 16 residues. The junction had 8 bases not matched to a gene; V was cut back by 3 bases and J by 4 bases. The CDR3 DNA reads TGTGCCAGTAGTATCCTCACTAGCGGTCTTTACAATGAGCAGTTCTTC. Its translation is CASSILTSGLYNEQFF.